One and the same sample provided the 6 T cell receptor beta chains below, sequenced in a study of T cells in Graves' hyperthyroidism and ophthalmopathy. RNA transcripts were the template for amplifying TCR beta CDR3 regions. Initially, a first-round RT-PCR of the TCR CDR3 employed the HTBI primer set. TCRdb re-called the multiplex PCR reads with MiXCR, one entry per CDR3 protein. The data show about 740,000 distinct CDR3 sequences, 14% seen once. Sequencing was performed on blood. The receptors come from a woman aged 18-29 years with Graves' hyperthyroidism.

The V gene is TRBV29-1, the J gene TRBJ1-1, with 8 positions matching TRBD1. The CDR3 has 12 amino acids. The germline gives CDR1 SQVTM, CDR2 ANQGSEA. The V gene end was trimmed by 6 bases and the J gene end by 3 bases; junction bases not matched to a gene: 3. The CDR3 spells CSVWDRYTEAFF. CDR3 in DNA: TGCAGCGTATGGGACAGGTACACTGAAGCTTTCTTT.

In its sample, this clonotype was seen many times. The rearrangement uses TRBV20-1 and TRBJ1-4; D not certain. CDR1 DFQATT and CDR2 SNEGSKA come from the germline V gene (reference sequence). Trimming took off 6 bases at V and 8 bases at J, with 16 bases between the two ends. CDR3 length: 13 amino acids. CDR3 residues: CSAPVRGREKLFF. Here the CDR3 DNA reads TGCAGTGCCCCCGTCCGAGGTCGGGAAAAACTGTTTTTT.

This clonotype appeared a few times. A much larger clone lies one base from this, so it may be a read error. The CDR3 DNA is TGTGCCAGCAGTTGGACAAAGCGCAATCCACCCCTCCACTTT. It specifies CASSWTKRNPPLHF. The chain is built from TRBV12-3 or TRBV12-4 and TRBJ1-6; D may be TRBD1 (5 bases). The CDR3 runs 14 residues. With 4 bases removed from V and 11 bases from J, the gap between germline ends came to 15 bases.

This clonotype occurred a few times. The gene calls are TRBV5-5 and TRBJ1-4; 7 bases map to TRBD1. Germline V gene data show CDR1 as SGHKS and CDR2 as YYEKEE (reference sequence). The CDR3 totals 15 residues. The trim removed 3 bases at V and 5 bases at J, leaving 7 bases unmatched. The CDR3, as DNA: TGTGCCAGCAGCTCTAGACAGGGAAAGAATGAAAAACTGTTTTTT. This sequence encodes CASSSRQGKNEKLFF.

This clonotype was counted ten times or more. CDR3 bases: TGTGCCAGTAGTATAGGCTGGGCGCACTACGAGCAGTACTTC. Amino acid sequence: CASSIGWAHYEQYF. The chain combines TRBV19 with TRBJ2-7; D is unclear. Germline assignment: CDR1 LNHDA and CDR2 SQIVND (reference sequence). This CDR3 region has 14 residues. V was clipped by 1 base and J by 3 bases, with 10 bases between them.

This sequence joins TRBV15 and TRBJ1-2; D ambiguous. The CDR3 runs 13 residues. The germline V gene has CDR1 LNHNV and CDR2 YYDKDF (reference sequence). The V end was cut by 0 bases, the J end by 4 bases, with 6 bases between. CDR3 sequence (DNA): TGTGCCACCAGCAGAGAACAGTTCTATGGCTACACCTTC. As protein: CATSREQFYGYTF.